The 29 T cell receptor beta chains below all came from one sample that was sequenced in a study of blood T cell repertoires in COVID-19 (dated by TCRdb to the early 2020s). The library was prepared using the immunoSEQ multiplex PCR assay. As stored in TCRdb, this immuneACCESS dataset retains in-frame rearrangements with V and J assigned. A fraction of the clones does not appear; measured against another copy, unresolved V genes explain less than half of the discrepancy, and the remainder lacks a known reason. Recorded for this sample are 90,000 to 120,000 clones; 88% of them occurred a single time. 6.8% of the sample belongs to the ten largest clones. The sequencing sample was made of peripheral blood. These receptors came from a man aged 50 to 59 with active or convalescent COVID-19.

The rearrangement uses TRBV6-5 and TRBJ2-1, with D possibly TRBD1 on 6 matching bases. Germline CDR1 MNHEY, CDR2 SVGAGI. V was trimmed by 0 bases and J by 0 bases, leaving 9 bases between them. There are 16 residues in the CDR3. CDR3: CASSYSRGGSYNEQFF. The CDR3 DNA is TGTGCCAGCAGTTACTCGCGAGGGGGCTCCTACAATGAGCAGTTCTTC.

The chain links TRBV7-9 to TRBJ2-3; 9 nucleotides line up with TRBD2. CDR1 and CDR2 from the germline V gene are SEHNR and FQNEAQ (reference sequence). CDR3 length equals 16 residues. The trim removed 1 base at V and 5 bases at J, leaving 7 bases unmatched. The CDR3 is CASSLGAGGPGDTQYF. The CDR3 DNA sequence: TGTGCCAGCAGCTTAGGGGCGGGAGGGCCTGGAGATACGCAGTATTTT. Combining the CDR3 with reference TRBV7-9 and TRBJ2-3 gives the whole variable domain DTGVSQNPRHKITKRGQNVTFRCDPISEHNRLYWYRQTLGQGPEFLTYFQNEAQLEKSRLLSDRFSAERPKGSFSTLEIQRTEQGDSAMYLCASSLGAGGPGDTQYFGPGTRLTVL.

This chain connects TRBV19 to TRBJ2-5, with D possibly TRBD1 on 5 matching bases. Between the trimmed V and J ends, which lost 3 bases and 2 bases, there was a span of 7 bases. This CDR3 spans 13 amino acids. CDR1 and CDR2 (germline): LNHDA, SQIVND (reference sequence). The CDR3 sequence: CASSIRVQETQYF. CDR3 in DNA: TGTGCCAGTAGTATCAGGGTTCAAGAGACCCAGTACTTC.

The chain recombines TRBV10-3 with TRBJ1-1; a weak D match, TRBD1 (5 bases). This CDR3 has 13 residues. The germline V and J ends were trimmed by 7 bases and 1 base, with 10 bases remaining between them. Germline assignment: CDR1 ENHRY and CDR2 SYGVKD. The CDR3 DNA reads as TGTGCCATCACTTTACAGGAGAACACTGAAGCTTTCTTT. Amino acid sequence: CAITLQENTEAFF.

The chain joins TRBV3-1 (or the pseudogene TRBV3-2) to TRBJ2-7; 10 nucleotides agree with TRBD1. Germline CDR1 and CDR2: LGHDT and YNNKEL (reference sequence). V was pared by 4 bases and J by 3 bases, with 0 bases of the junction left unmatched. This CDR3 has 13 amino acids. The CDR3: CASSRTGGYEQYF. CDR3 coding DNA: TGTGCCAGCAGCCGGACAGGGGGCTACGAGCAGTACTTC.

The genes are TRBV2 and TRBJ2-1, with TRBD2 identical over 12 bases. J gave up 10 bases and V 6 bases, and 7 bases lay outside the gene matches. The CDR3 extends over 14 amino acids. In germline, CDR1 is SNHLY, CDR2 FYNNEI. CDR3 amino acids: CASRPRLAGDEQFF. For the CDR3, the DNA is TGTGCCAGCAGGCCGAGACTAGCGGGAGACGAGCAGTTCTTC.

The V gene is TRBV19, the J gene TRBJ2-5, with TRBD1 identical over 7 bases. Unmatched junction bases numbered 10, after V lost 9 bases and J lost 0 bases. Looked up from germline, CDR1 is LNHDA and CDR2 is SQIVND (reference sequence). The CDR3 consists of 15 residues. CDR3 in DNA: TGTGCCAGCCGAAAGGACAGGCCTCACCAAGAGACCCAGTACTTC. Its translation is CASRKDRPHQETQYF.

This chain uses TRBV27 with TRBJ2-1; 11 bases are a match to TRBD1. The CDR3 has 15 residues. Germline trimming cut 3 bases from V and 9 bases from J; bases unmatched to any gene: 7. Germline V gives CDR1 MNHEY, CDR2 SMNVEV (reference sequence). The CDR3 reads CASSLGTGGFTEQFF. The DNA of the CDR3 is TGTGCCAGCAGTTTGGGGACAGGGGGATTTACTGAGCAGTTCTTC.

This sequence joins TRBV25-1 and TRBJ2-5, with D maybe TRBD1 (6 bases). The CDR3 consists of 15 residues. CDR1 and CDR2 from the germline V gene are MGHDK and SYGVNS. Trimming left V 2 bases short and J 4 bases short, with 14 bases between. CDR3 bases: TGTGCCAGCAGTGAACCCAGGGGTAGCCTAGAGACCCAGTACTTC. The encoded protein is CASSEPRGSLETQYF.

This sequence joins TRBV6-5 and TRBJ2-7, with 7 bases lining up with TRBD1. Germline trimming cut 6 bases from V and 2 bases from J; bases unmatched to any gene: 10. Germline V gives CDR1 MNHEY, CDR2 SVGAGI. There are 15 residues in the CDR3. CDR3 amino acids: CASRLQGSSPYEQYF. The CDR3 DNA is TGTGCCAGCAGGTTACAGGGGAGCTCTCCCTACGAGCAGTACTTC.

The J gene is TRBJ1-5, the V gene TRBV18; TRBD1 aligns across 12 bases. The CDR3 runs 15 residues. Trimming removed 5 bases from V and 6 bases from J; junction bases left unmatched: 5. CDR1 and CDR2 from the germline V gene are KGHSH and LQKENI. This chain's CDR3 is CASSTTGQGAQPQHF. In nucleotides, the CDR3 is TGTGCCAGCTCAACGACGGGACAGGGGGCTCAGCCCCAGCATTTT.

The gene calls are TRBV3-1 (or the pseudogene TRBV3-2) and TRBJ2-1; D may be TRBD1 (5 bases). V lost 0 bases, J lost 6 bases, and 12 bases lay in between. Germline V CDR1 and CDR2: LGHDT, YNNKEL (reference sequence). The CDR3 contains 15 residues. The chain's CDR3 is CASSQELSRANEQFF. CDR3 DNA sequence: TGTGCCAGCAGCCAAGAGTTGAGCAGGGCCAATGAGCAGTTCTTC.

The CDR3 here is CASSRQGVNTEAFF. DNA of the CDR3: TGTGCCAGCAGCCGACAGGGGGTCAACACTGAAGCTTTCTTT. The V call is TRBV6-5, the J call TRBJ1-1; 9 nucleotides agree with TRBD1. V lost 6 bases and J lost 2; bases outside the gene matches: 4. Per germline, CDR1 MNHEY and CDR2 SVGAGI. The CDR3 runs to 14 residues.

The chain recombines TRBV4-1 with TRBJ1-1; D is unclear. The CDR3 has 16 amino acids. Germline assignment: CDR1 MGHRA and CDR2 YSYEKL. Trimming pared 0 bases from V and 2 bases from J, leaving 13 bases between. CDR3 coding DNA: TGCGCCAGCAGCCAAGACCTCAGGTGGGCAAACACTGAAGCTTTCTTT. Its protein is CASSQDLRWANTEAFF.

This chain connects TRBV29-1 to TRBJ2-1; 7 nucleotides agree with TRBD1. This CDR3 spans 17 amino acids. J gave up 8 bases and V 4 bases, and 20 bases lay outside the gene matches. Germline V gene lookup returns CDR1 SQVTM and CDR2 ANQGSEA. Here the CDR3 DNA reads TGCAGCGTTGGCCCGACAAACAGGGGAGTAAGTTTGGATGAGCAGTTCTTC. It yields the protein CSVGPTNRGVSLDEQFF.

V is TRBV3-1 (or the pseudogene TRBV3-2) and J is TRBJ1-1; TRBD1 is a possible D gene (6 bases). The CDR3 has 15 amino acids. Trimming left V 1 base short and J 6 bases short, with 15 bases between. Germline CDR1 and CDR2: LGHDT and YNNKEL (reference sequence). Here the CDR3 reads CASSQGPEGGAEAFF. The DNA of the CDR3 is TGTGCCAGCAGCCAAGGTCCAGAGGGGGGGGCTGAAGCTTTCTTT.

The chain couples TRBV6-5 to TRBJ2-3; 10 nucleotides line up with TRBD1. CDR1 is MNHEY and CDR2 is SVGAGI in the germline V gene. Unmatched junction bases numbered 6, after V lost 6 bases and J lost 3 bases. This CDR3 contains 15 residues. CDR3: CASRGADRGTDTQYF. DNA of the CDR3: TGTGCCAGCAGGGGGGCGGACAGGGGGACAGATACGCAGTATTTT.

The chain links TRBV19 to TRBJ2-2; unclear D gene. V was clipped by 6 bases and J by 3 bases, with 8 bases between them. The V gene's germline CDR1 is LNHDA and CDR2 SQIVND (reference sequence). This CDR3 contains 13 residues. The CDR3 nucleotides are TGTGCCAGTAGGCCCGGGTACACCGGGGAGCTGTTTTTT. As protein: CASRPGYTGELFF.

The chain is built from TRBV5-1 and TRBJ2-5; 15 bases are a match to TRBD2. Unmatched junction bases numbered 2, after V lost 0 bases and J lost 5 bases. CDR1 is SGHRS, CDR2 YFSETQ, per germline. The CDR3 sequence is 16 residues long. CDR3 residues: CASSLGGLAGGETQYF. The CDR3, as DNA: TGCGCCAGCAGCTTGGGGGGACTAGCGGGAGGCGAGACCCAGTACTTC.

This sequence joins TRBV11-2 and TRBJ1-4, with a possible D match to TRBD1 (5 bases). V was shortened by 6 bases and J by 8 bases, with 19 bases between the two germline ends. The CDR3 runs 15 residues. Germline V CDR1 and CDR2: SGHAT, FQNNGV. The CDR3 region is CASSSVAGVGEKLFF. The CDR3 DNA follows: TGTGCCAGCAGTTCTGTGGCGGGGGTCGGCGAAAAACTGTTTTTT.

This sequence joins TRBV30 and TRBJ1-6; no clear D. The ends were cut back, 2 bases at V and 4 bases at J, with 18 bases in the middle. Looked up from germline, CDR1 is GTSNPN and CDR2 is SVGIG (reference sequence). The CDR3 has 17 amino acids. CDR3 amino acids: CAWSSPRDKIYNSPLHF. CDR3 DNA sequence: TGTGCCTGGAGTTCTCCCCGAGACAAGATTTATAATTCACCCCTCCACTTT.

The V call is TRBV30, the J call TRBJ2-3; 9 nucleotides line up with TRBD2. The CDR3 runs to 14 residues. Trimming cost V 2 bases and J 8 bases; bases outside gene matches: 8. Germline CDR1 reads GTSNPN; CDR2 reads SVGIG (reference sequence). CDR3 in amino acids: CAWSSGLATITQYF. The CDR3 coding sequence is TGTGCCTGGAGTTCGGGACTAGCAACCATTACGCAGTATTTT.

The V call is TRBV5-6, the J call TRBJ2-1, with TRBD2 matching over 7 bases. Trimming cost V 4 bases and J 5 bases; bases outside gene matches: 9. Germline values: CDR1 SGHDT, CDR2 YYEEEE. CDR3 length: 15 amino acids. CDR3 nucleotide sequence: TGTGCCAGCAGCGACTCCGGGACTACCCACAATGAGCAGTTCTTC. Amino acids: CASSDSGTTHNEQFF.

V is TRBV18 and J is TRBJ2-5; D might be TRBD1 (5 bases). The CDR3 contains 15 residues. V lost 6 bases and J lost 3, with 17 bases in between. Germline loops: CDR1 KGHSH, CDR2 LQKENI. This CDR3 is CASSANWGEEETQYF. In DNA, the CDR3 is TGTGCCAGCTCCGCGAACTGGGGCGAGGAAGAGACCCAGTACTTC.

The chain couples TRBV19 to TRBJ2-5; TRBD2 agrees at 9 bases. The CDR3 contains 16 residues. The V gene's germline CDR1 is LNHDA and CDR2 SQIVND (reference sequence). V lost 2 bases and J lost 4; bases outside the gene matches: 8. This CDR3 reads CASSIRLGAGGETQYF. CDR3 bases: TGTGCCAGTAGTATAAGGCTCGGAGCGGGAGGAGAGACCCAGTACTTC.

The chain uses TRBV7-2 and TRBJ1-4; D uncertain. Germline assignment: CDR1 SGHTA and CDR2 FQGNSA. Deletions cut 1 base from V and 5 bases from J, with 8 bases between. The CDR3 runs to 14 residues. The CDR3 DNA reads TGTGCCAGCAGCTTAGACAGTTCAAATGAAAAACTGTTTTTT. Protein: CASSLDSSNEKLFF. The entire variable domain, with the rest obtained from reference TRBV7-2 and TRBJ1-4, is as follows: GAGVSQSPSNKVTEKGKDVELRCDPISGHTALYWYRQSLGQGLEFLIYFQGNSAPDKSGLPSDRFSAERTGGSVSTLTIQRTQQEDSAVYLCASSLDSSNEKLFFGSGTQLSVL.

The rearrangement joins TRBV6-2 or TRBV6-3 to TRBJ2-1; TRBD2 matches 9 bases. Germline V lookup: CDR1 MNHEY, CDR2 SVGEGT. V lost 4 bases and J lost 4; bases outside the gene matches: 8. This CDR3 contains 16 residues. The CDR3 bases are TGTGCCAGCAGTTTATCTCTAGCGGGAATGTACAATGAGCAGTTCTTC. Translation gives CASSLSLAGMYNEQFF.

The chain has TRBV6-5 and TRBJ1-6, with 7 bases identical to TRBD1. The CDR3 has 15 amino acids. V dropped 6 bases and J dropped 6; count of bases not matched to a gene: 8. The germline gives CDR1 MNHEY, CDR2 SVGAGI. The CDR3 loop is CASSNRQGANSPLHF. CDR3 nucleotide sequence: TGTGCCAGCAGCAACCGACAGGGAGCTAATTCACCCCTCCACTTT.

The chain links TRBV11-2 to TRBJ2-7; 7 positions match TRBD2. Unmatched junction bases numbered 7, after V lost 5 bases and J lost 3 bases. Germline values: CDR1 SGHAT, CDR2 FQNNGV. The CDR3 covers 14 residues. The CDR3 bases are TGTGCCAGCAGCCAGGTGGGCGGGGGCTACGAGCAGTACTTC. Translating gives CASSQVGGGYEQYF.